These 32 T cell receptor beta chains were sequenced from one sample in a study of cytomegalovirus exposure and HLA in healthy donors. The PCR had 60 Vbeta and 13 Jbeta primers. Sequencing used immunoSEQ multiplex PCR; TCRdb keeps in-frame clones, though not all of them. The sample carries about 120,000 clones, 74% recorded once. Sequencing was done on a sample of PBMCs. Receptors were obtained from a human donor in good health.

The chain employs TRBV6-1 and TRBJ2-3; D is undetermined. CDR3 length: 16 residues. The germline V gene has CDR1 MNHNS and CDR2 SASEGT. V lost 3 bases, J lost 2 bases, and 15 bases lay in between. The CDR3 reads CASSESTSIITDTQYF. The CDR3 nucleotides are TGTGCCAGCAGTGAGTCCACCTCTATTATCACAGATACGCAGTATTTT.

The chain recombines TRBV6-5 with TRBJ2-4, with 9 positions matching TRBD1. The CDR3 contains 15 residues. The V and J ends lost 4 bases and 1 base, in that order; junction bases with no gene match: 2. Per the germline V gene, CDR1 is MNHEY and CDR2 is SVGAGI. The CDR3 DNA sequence: TGTGCCAGCAGTTGGGACAGGGAGGCCAAAAACATTCAGTACTTC. This gives the protein CASSWDREAKNIQYF.

This clone was counted only a few times. The chain employs TRBV11-1 and TRBJ1-3; D gene uncertain. Germline lookup yields CDR1 SGHAT and CDR2 FQDESV (reference sequence). Trimming left V 5 bases short and J 7 bases short, with 12 bases between. CDR3 length: 13 amino acids. CDR3 sequence (DNA): TGTGCCAGCAGCCTCACCTCGGGGAACACCATATATTTT. It codes for CASSLTSGNTIYF.

V usage is TRBV27 and J usage is TRBJ1-3; D call uncertain. V was shortened by 3 bases and J by 4 bases, with 13 bases between the two germline ends. The CDR3 length is 15 residues. The germline V gene has CDR1 MNHEY and CDR2 SMNVEV (reference sequence). Here the CDR3 reads CASSLYGDLGNTIYF. CDR3 bases: TGTGCCAGCAGTTTGTACGGGGATTTAGGAAACACCATATATTTT.

This clone was seen just once. V usage is TRBV30 and J usage is TRBJ2-3; 7 nucleotides line up with TRBD1. The CDR3 covers 13 residues. Germline CDR1 GTSNPN, CDR2 SVGIG (reference sequence). Losses at the gene ends were 5 bases for V and 3 bases for J; bases not matched to a gene: 5. The CDR3 DNA is TGTGCCTGGGGGCGGACAGGAACAGATACGCAGTATTTT. Amino acid sequence: CAWGRTGTDTQYF.

This chain uses TRBV30 with TRBJ1-1; D remains unclear. This CDR3 contains 11 residues. V lost 3 bases and J 3 bases, leaving 5 bases between the germline ends. Per the germline V gene, CDR1 is GTSNPN and CDR2 is SVGIG (reference sequence). In DNA, the CDR3 is TGTGCCTGGAGCCAGGACACTGAAGCTTTCTTT. Encoded protein: CAWSQDTEAFF.

The chain couples TRBV5-6 to TRBJ2-5, with TRBD2 as a possible D gene (5 bases). This CDR3 is 16 amino acids long. The ends were cut back, 0 bases at V and 10 bases at J, with 22 bases in the middle. Looked up from germline, CDR1 is SGHDT and CDR2 is YYEEEE. The CDR3 coding sequence is TGTGCCAGCAGCTTGGCCCGGGCGGCGGGCAAAGGGATCCAGTACTTC. This translates into CASSLARAAGKGIQYF.

This chain links TRBV7-2 with TRBJ2-7; TRBD1 agrees at 9 bases. V dropped 2 bases and J dropped 6; count of bases not matched to a gene: 8. From germline, CDR1 is SGHTA and CDR2 FQGNSA. CDR3 size: 15 residues. DNA for the CDR3: TGTGCCAGCAGCTTAATGGGGGACAGGGCCCGCGAGCAGTACTTC. Translation gives CASSLMGDRAREQYF.

The chain carries TRBV6-5 and TRBJ2-7; D remains unclear. The CDR3 spans 11 residues. Trimming left V 2 bases short and J 7 bases short, with 6 bases between. CDR1 is MNHEY and CDR2 is SVGAGI in the germline V gene. CDR3 residues: CASSYNSEQYF. DNA for the CDR3: TGTGCCAGCAGTTACAACAGTGAGCAGTACTTC.

The V and J genes are TRBV5-6 and TRBJ2-7, with 7 bases fitting TRBD1. V shed 6 bases, J shed 2 bases, and the junction held 8 bases outside the gene matches. The CDR3 contains 14 residues. CDR1 SGHDT and CDR2 YYEEEE come from the germline V gene. The CDR3 region has the DNA TGTGCCAGCATTTATTCGGGACAGACCTACGAGCAGTACTTC. Its protein product is CASIYSGQTYEQYF. The variable domain in full, completed from reference TRBV5-6 and TRBJ2-7, reads DAGVTQSPTHLIKTRGQQVTLRCSPKSGHDTVSWYQQALGQGPQFIFQYYEEEERQRGNFPDRFSGHQFPNYSSELNVNALLLGDSALYLCASIYSGQTYEQYFGPGTRLTVT.

The chain links TRBV9 to TRBJ2-1, with D uncertain. CDR3 length equals 13 residues. CDR1 and CDR2 from the germline V gene are SGDLS and YYNGEE. V lost 0 bases and J lost 8, with 9 bases in between. The CDR3 is CASSVVSLDEQFF. The CDR3, as DNA: TGTGCCAGCAGCGTAGTTAGTTTGGATGAGCAGTTCTTC.

This clone occurred a few times. This sequence joins TRBV29-1 and TRBJ2-1; a possible D gene is TRBD2 (5 bases). CDR1 SQVTM and CDR2 ANQGSEA come from the germline V gene. The V end was cut by 3 bases, the J end by 7 bases, with 16 bases between. The CDR3 sequence is 14 residues long. The CDR3 loop is CSVDGRGLVNEQFF. The CDR3 DNA is TGCAGCGTTGATGGTCGGGGTCTAGTAAATGAGCAGTTCTTC.

The chain combines TRBV7-2 with TRBJ2-5; TRBD2 aligns across 7 bases. The CDR3 length is 17 residues. The V and J ends lost 1 base and 2 bases, in that order; junction bases with no gene match: 10. Germline-derived CDR1 and CDR2 are SGHTA and FQGNSA. As DNA, the CDR3 is TGTGCCAGCAGCTTAGTTCCGGGAGGAGGAGTACAAGAGACCCAGTACTTC. The encoded protein is CASSLVPGGGVQETQYF.

The chain carries TRBV5-1 and TRBJ1-1, with a possible D match to TRBD1 (5 bases). Trimming took 0 bases from V and 0 from J, leaving 9 bases between them. The germline CDR1 and CDR2 sequences are SGHRS and YFSETQ. The CDR3 runs 15 residues. The CDR3 bases are TGCGCCAGCAGCTTGGCCCAGGGCATGAACACTGAAGCTTTCTTT. Protein: CASSLAQGMNTEAFF.

CDR3 sequence (DNA): TGTGCCAGTAGAGCCACAGGGGCAACTAATGAAAAACTGTTTTTT. This sequence encodes CASRATGATNEKLFF. The chain combines TRBV19 with TRBJ1-4; 7 bases agree with TRBD1. Germline CDR1 and CDR2: LNHDA and SQIVND (reference sequence). The CDR3 extends over 15 amino acids. The ends lost 6 bases at V and 0 bases at J; junction bases unmatched: 4.

The rearrangement links TRBV5-1 to TRBJ2-5; perhaps TRBD1 as D (6 bases). The J call is doubtful: the DNA matches TRBJ2-7 better. This CDR3 is built from 13 residues. Germline values: CDR1 SGHRS, CDR2 YFSETQ. CDR3 coding DNA: TGCGCCAGCAGCTGGGGGCGCGACTACGAGCAGTACTTC. This encodes CASSWGRDYEQYF.

This sequence joins TRBV7-2 and TRBJ1-4; 8 positions agree with TRBD1. Germline assignment: CDR1 SGHTA and CDR2 FQGNSA. The J segment lost 4 bases and the V segment lost 5 bases, leaving 6 bases of the junction unmatched. This CDR3 is built from 15 residues. The CDR3 DNA sequence: TGTGCCAGCAGCACCCGGACAGGGATTAATGAAAAACTGTTTTTT. Translated: CASSTRTGINEKLFF. Full variable domain (remainder filled in from reference TRBV7-2 and TRBJ1-4): GAGVSQSPSNKVTEKGKDVELRCDPISGHTALYWYRQSLGQGLEFLIYFQGNSAPDKSGLPSDRFSAERTGGSVSTLTIQRTQQEDSAVYLCASSTRTGINEKLFFGSGTQLSVL.

The J gene is TRBJ1-5, the V gene TRBV7-8; 7 nucleotides match TRBD1. After removal of 5 bases from V and 6 bases from J, the junction contained 10 bases not matched to a gene. Germline V gene lookup returns CDR1 SGHVS and CDR2 FQNEAQ. The CDR3 runs to 15 residues. DNA for the CDR3: TGTGCCAGCAGCCCTATGCAGGGGGGAGGTCAGCCCCAGCATTTT. This gives the protein CASSPMQGGGQPQHF.

The V and J genes are TRBV6-1 and TRBJ2-7, with a tentative D call TRBD1 (7 bases). Looked up from germline, CDR1 is MNHNS and CDR2 is SASEGT. Deletions cut 2 bases from V and 2 bases from J, with 16 bases between. The CDR3 length is 16 residues. The chain's CDR3 is CASSEWGDSLAYEQYF. CDR3 in DNA: TGTGCCAGCAGTGAATGGGGGGACAGTCTGGCCTACGAGCAGTACTTC.

This clone was seen only once. The chain has TRBV9 and TRBJ2-6; unclear D gene. Germline CDR1 is SGDLS and CDR2 is YYNGEE. The CDR3 has 14 amino acids. V was trimmed by 4 bases and J by 1 base, leaving 6 bases between them. The DNA of the CDR3 is TGTGCCAGCAGCCTGGCTTCTGGGGCCAACGTCCTGACTTTC. Its protein product is CASSLASGANVLTF.

This clone has only a few counts. The chain couples TRBV28 to TRBJ2-2; 8 bases match TRBD2. The CDR3 is 14 amino acids. The ends lost 6 bases at V and 10 bases at J; junction bases unmatched: 10. CDR1 MDHEN and CDR2 SYDVKM come from the germline V gene. CDR3 residues: CASSLGGREEELFF. The CDR3 DNA follows: TGTGCCAGCAGCCTCGGGGGGCGGGAGGAGGAGCTGTTTTTT. The full variable domain, with the rest looked up from reference TRBV28 and TRBJ2-2, is DVKVTQSSRYLVKRTGEKVFLECVQDMDHENMFWYRQDPGLGLRLIYFSYDVKMKEKGDIPEGYSVSREKKERFSLILESASTNQTSMYLCASSLGGREEELFFGEGSRLTVL.

The chain joins TRBV9 to TRBJ2-3; 12 nucleotides agree with TRBD1. CDR3 size: 19 residues. The V segment lost 3 bases and the J segment 0 bases; nucleotides outside the gene matches: 11. CDR1 is SGDLS, CDR2 YYNGEE, per germline. CDR3 protein: CASSAGQGASGASTDTQYF. The CDR3 DNA sequence: TGTGCCAGCAGCGCGGGACAGGGGGCTAGCGGGGCCAGCACAGATACGCAGTATTTT.

J is TRBJ1-2 and V is TRBV5-4, with D uncertain. The CDR3 contains 13 residues. V lost 4 bases to trimming and J lost 0 bases, with 7 bases between them. Per the germline V gene, CDR1 is SGHNT and CDR2 is YYREEE (reference sequence). CDR3 nucleotides: TGTGCCAGCAGCCAGAGGACTAACTATGGCTACACCTTC. Its translation is CASSQRTNYGYTF.

The V gene is TRBV30, the J gene TRBJ1-2; a weak D match, TRBD1 (5 bases). This CDR3 spans 19 amino acids. The germline V gene has CDR1 GTSNPN and CDR2 SVGIG (reference sequence). V lost 0 bases and J lost 5, with 28 bases in between. The CDR3: CAWSVGFGGLHYLRYGYTF. The CDR3 region has the DNA TGTGCCTGGAGTGTAGGGTTTGGGGGACTCCACTATCTAAGGTATGGCTACACCTTC. The variable domain in full, with the rest retrieved from reference TRBV30 and TRBJ1-2, is SQTIHQWPATLVQPVGSPLSLECTVEGTSNPNLYWYRQAAGRGLQLLFYSVGIGQISSEVPQNLSASRPQDRQFILSSKKLLLSDSGFYLCAWSVGFGGLHYLRYGYTFGSGTRLTVV.

As concerns this clone: This CDR3 is missing its conserved last phenylalanine or tryptophan, likely due to a read error. The rearrangement joins TRBV29-1 to TRBJ1-1; no definite D call. V lost 7 bases, J lost 0 bases, and 9 bases lay in between. Germline CDR1 reads SQVTM; CDR2 reads ANQGSEA. This CDR3 has 12 amino acids. The CDR3 sequence: CSDSGLNTEAFL. CDR3 DNA sequence: TGCAGCGATAGCGGACTGAACACTGAAGCTTTCCTT.

The chain carries TRBV19 and TRBJ1-2; the D gene is possibly TRBD1 (5 bases). V gave up 5 bases and J gave up 8 bases, with 12 bases separating them. Looked up from germline, CDR1 is LNHDA and CDR2 is SQIVND (reference sequence). The CDR3 is 12 residues long. In nucleotides, the CDR3 is TGTGCCAGTAGTCCCGACAGAGTGGGCTACACCTTC. Protein: CASSPDRVGYTF. The full variable domain, in which reference TRBV19 and TRBJ1-2 provide the parts outside the CDR3, is DGGITQSPKYLFRKEGQNVTLSCEQNLNHDAMYWYRQDPGQGLRLIYYSQIVNDFQKGDIAEGYSVSREKKESFPLTVTSAQKNPTAFYLCASSPDRVGYTFGSGTRLTVV.

In its sample, this clone was seen a few times. The chain is built from TRBV9 and TRBJ1-5, with TRBD1 matching over 8 bases. CDR3 size: 14 residues. From germline, CDR1 is SGDLS and CDR2 YYNGEE. Losses at the gene ends were 4 bases for V and 4 bases for J; bases not matched to a gene: 4. This chain's CDR3 is CASSQGANNQPQHF. The CDR3, as DNA: TGTGCCAGCAGCCAGGGGGCGAATAATCAGCCCCAGCATTTT.

The chain joins TRBV9 to TRBJ2-1, with D maybe TRBD2 (7 bases). V was pared by 0 bases and J by 0 bases, with 19 bases between. This CDR3 has 19 residues. Germline assignment: CDR1 SGDLS and CDR2 YYNGEE. The chain's CDR3 is CASSVATGRQGYSYNEQFF. The CDR3 DNA follows: TGTGCCAGCAGCGTAGCTACCGGGAGGCAGGGGTACTCCTACAATGAGCAGTTCTTC. The full variable domain, rest sourced from reference TRBV9 and TRBJ2-1, is DSGVTQTPKHLITATGQRVTLRCSPRSGDLSVYWYQQSLDQGLQFLIQYYNGEERAKGNILERFSAQQFPDLHSELNLSSLELGDSALYFCASSVATGRQGYSYNEQFFGPGTRLTVL.

The genes are TRBV5-6 and TRBJ2-3, with 11 positions matching TRBD2. V lost 5 bases to trimming and J lost 2 bases; unmatched junction nucleotides: 7. Germline V gives CDR1 SGHDT, CDR2 YYEEEE. CDR3 length equals 16 residues. The CDR3 sequence is CASRRTSGHSTDTQYF. The DNA of the CDR3 is TGTGCCAGCAGGAGGACTAGCGGGCACTCCACAGATACGCAGTATTTT.

The rearrangement links TRBV4-1 to TRBJ2-7; D might be TRBD2 (6 bases). The germline V and J ends were trimmed by 4 bases and 12 bases, with 16 bases remaining between them. CDR3 length: 12 amino acids. The germline V gene has CDR1 MGHRA and CDR2 YSYEKL. This chain's CDR3 is CASSRGRGRRYF. Written as DNA, the CDR3 is TGCGCCAGCAGCCGTGGGCGGGGCCGGCGGTACTTC.

The chain carries TRBV30 and TRBJ1-2, with 8 bases that match TRBD1. The CDR3 runs to 12 residues. Germline-derived CDR1 and CDR2 are GTSNPN and SVGIG (reference sequence). The V gene end was trimmed by 5 bases and the J gene end by 3 bases; junction bases not matched to a gene: 2. The DNA of the CDR3 is TGTGCCTGGTGGGGACAGGACTATGGCTACACCTTC. Translating it yields CAWWGQDYGYTF.

V usage is TRBV5-4 and J usage is TRBJ2-2; possibly TRBD2 for D (6 bases). CDR1 and CDR2 from the germline V gene are SGHNT and YYREEE (reference sequence). The CDR3 has 16 residues. Trimming left V 2 bases short and J 7 bases short, with 18 bases between. The CDR3 spells CASSFESGEQGGELFF. CDR3 bases: TGTGCCAGCAGCTTTGAATCGGGGGAGCAAGGCGGGGAGCTGTTTTTT.